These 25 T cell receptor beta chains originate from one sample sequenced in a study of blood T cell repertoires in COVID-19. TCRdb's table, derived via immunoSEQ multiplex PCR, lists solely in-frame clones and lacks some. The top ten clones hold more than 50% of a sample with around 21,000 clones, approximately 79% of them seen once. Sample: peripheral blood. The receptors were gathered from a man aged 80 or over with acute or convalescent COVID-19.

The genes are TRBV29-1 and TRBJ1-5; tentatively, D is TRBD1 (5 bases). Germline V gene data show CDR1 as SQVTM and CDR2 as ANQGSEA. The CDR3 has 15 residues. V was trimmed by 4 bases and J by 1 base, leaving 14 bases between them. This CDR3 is CSVGGYQGSNQPQHF. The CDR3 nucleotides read TGCAGCGTTGGTGGGTACCAGGGAAGCAATCAGCCCCAGCATTTT. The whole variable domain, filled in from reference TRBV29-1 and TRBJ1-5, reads SAVISQKPSRDICQRGTSLTIQCQVDSQVTMMFWYRQQPGQSLTLIATANQGSEATYESGFVIDKFPISRPNLTFSTLTVSNMSPEDSSIYLCSVGGYQGSNQPQHFGDGTRLSIL.

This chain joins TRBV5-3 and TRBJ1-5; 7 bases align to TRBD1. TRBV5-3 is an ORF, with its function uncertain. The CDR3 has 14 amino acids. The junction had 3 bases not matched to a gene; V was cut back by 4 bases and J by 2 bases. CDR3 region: CARSQTGCNQPQHF. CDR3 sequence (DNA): TGTGCCAGAAGCCAGACAGGGTGCAATCAGCCCCAGCATTTT.

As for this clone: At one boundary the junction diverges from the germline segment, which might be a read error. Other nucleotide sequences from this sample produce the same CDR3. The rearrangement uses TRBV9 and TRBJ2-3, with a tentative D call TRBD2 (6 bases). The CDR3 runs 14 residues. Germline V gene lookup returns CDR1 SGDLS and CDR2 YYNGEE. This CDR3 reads CASSVAYSGDTQYF. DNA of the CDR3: TGTGCCAGCAGCGTAGCTTATTCGGGAGATACACAGTATTTT.

CDR3 amino acids: CASNSAGFQPQHF. In nucleotides, the CDR3 is TGTGCCAGCAATTCGGCAGGGTTTCAGCCCCAGCATTTT. The rearrangement uses TRBV6-5 and TRBJ1-5; D is perhaps TRBD1 (5 bases). Trimming cost V 7 bases and J 6 bases, with 13 bases left between them. The CDR3 is 13 amino acids. CDR1 and CDR2 from the germline V gene are MNHEY and SVGAGI.

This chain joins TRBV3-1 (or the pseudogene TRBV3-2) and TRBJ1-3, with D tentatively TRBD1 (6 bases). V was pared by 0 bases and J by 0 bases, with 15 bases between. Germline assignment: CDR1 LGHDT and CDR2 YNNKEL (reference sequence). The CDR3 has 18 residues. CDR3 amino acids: CASSQEGRGGFSGNTIYF. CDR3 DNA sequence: TGTGCCAGCAGCCAAGAAGGGAGGGGGGGGTTCTCTGGAAACACCATATATTTT.

CDR3 in amino acids: CAISPGTGGLAGSYEQYF. The CDR3 bases are TGTGCCATCAGTCCCGGGACAGGGGGCCTAGCGGGATCCTACGAGCAGTACTTC. This chain uses TRBV10-3 with TRBJ2-7, with 12 bases that match TRBD1. The CDR3 contains 18 residues. Germline CDR1 ENHRY, CDR2 SYGVKD. J gave up 1 base and V 5 bases, and 12 bases lay outside the gene matches.

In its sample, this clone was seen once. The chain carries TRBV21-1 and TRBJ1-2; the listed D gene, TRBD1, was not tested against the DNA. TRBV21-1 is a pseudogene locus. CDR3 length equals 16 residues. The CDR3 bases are TGTGCCAGCAGCAAAGCGCAACAGGGGGCTGTCTATGGCTACACCTTC. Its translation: CASSKAQQGAVYGYTF.

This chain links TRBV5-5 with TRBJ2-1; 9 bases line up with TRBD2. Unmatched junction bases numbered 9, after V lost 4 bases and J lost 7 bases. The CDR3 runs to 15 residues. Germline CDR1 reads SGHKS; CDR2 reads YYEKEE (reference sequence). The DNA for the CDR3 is TGTGCCAGCAGCCCTTTAGCGGGAGAAACGAATGAGCAGTTCTTC. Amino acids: CASSPLAGETNEQFF.

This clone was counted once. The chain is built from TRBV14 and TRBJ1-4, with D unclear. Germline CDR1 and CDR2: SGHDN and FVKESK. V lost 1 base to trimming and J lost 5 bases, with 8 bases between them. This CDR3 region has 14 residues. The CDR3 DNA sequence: TGTGCCAGCAGCCAAGTTCAGCGAAATGAAAAACTGTTTTTT. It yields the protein CASSQVQRNEKLFF.

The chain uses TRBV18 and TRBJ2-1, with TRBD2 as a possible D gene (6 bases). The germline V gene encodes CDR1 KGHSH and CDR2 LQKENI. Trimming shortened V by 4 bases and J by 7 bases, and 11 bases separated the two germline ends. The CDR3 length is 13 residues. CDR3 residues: CASSRLELNEQFF. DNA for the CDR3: TGTGCCAGCTCACGACTAGAATTGAATGAGCAGTTCTTC.

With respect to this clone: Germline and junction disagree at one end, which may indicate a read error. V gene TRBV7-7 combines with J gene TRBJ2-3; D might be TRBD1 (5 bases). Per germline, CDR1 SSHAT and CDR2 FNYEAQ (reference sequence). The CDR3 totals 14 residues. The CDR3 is CASSLRGGTDTQYF. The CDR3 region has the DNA TGTGCTAGCAGCCTTAGGGGCGGAACAGATACGCAGTATTTT. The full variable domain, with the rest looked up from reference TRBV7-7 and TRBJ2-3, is GAGVSQSPRYKVTKRGQDVTLRCDPISSHATLYWYQQALGQGPEFLTYFNYEAQPDKSGLPSDRFSAERPEGSISTLTIQRTEQRDSAMYRCASSLRGGTDTQYFGPGTRLTVL.

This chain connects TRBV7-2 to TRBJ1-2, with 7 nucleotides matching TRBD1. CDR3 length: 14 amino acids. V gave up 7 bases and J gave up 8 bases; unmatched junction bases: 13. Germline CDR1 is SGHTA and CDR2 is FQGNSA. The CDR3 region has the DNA TGTGCCAGCAACCCCGGAGACAGGGCCGGCGGCTACACCTTC. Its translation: CASNPGDRAGGYTF. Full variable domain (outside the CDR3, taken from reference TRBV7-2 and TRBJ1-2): GAGVSQSPSNKVTEKGKDVELRCDPISGHTALYWYRQSLGQGLEFLIYFQGNSAPDKSGLPSDRFSAERTGGSVSTLTIQRTQQEDSAVYLCASNPGDRAGGYTFGSGTRLTVV.

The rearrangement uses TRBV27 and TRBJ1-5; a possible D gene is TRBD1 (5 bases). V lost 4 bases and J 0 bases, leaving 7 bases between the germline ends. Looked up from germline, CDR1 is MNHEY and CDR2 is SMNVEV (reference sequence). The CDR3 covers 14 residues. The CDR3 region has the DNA TGTGCCAGCAGTTCACAGGATAGCAATCAGCCCCAGCATTTT. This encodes CASSSQDSNQPQHF.

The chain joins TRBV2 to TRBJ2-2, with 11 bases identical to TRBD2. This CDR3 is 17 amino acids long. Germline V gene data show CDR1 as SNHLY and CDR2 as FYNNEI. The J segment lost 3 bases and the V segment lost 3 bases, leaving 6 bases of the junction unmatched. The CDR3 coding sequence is TGTGCCAGCAGTGAGACTAGCGGGGCTCCGGACACCGGGGAGCTGTTTTTT. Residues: CASSETSGAPDTGELFF. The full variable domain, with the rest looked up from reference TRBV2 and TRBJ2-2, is EPEVTQTPSHQVTQMGQEVILRCVPISNHLYFYWYRQILGQKVEFLVSFYNNEISEKSEIFDDQFSVERPDGSNFTLKIRSTKLEDSAMYFCASSETSGAPDTGELFFGEGSRLTVL.

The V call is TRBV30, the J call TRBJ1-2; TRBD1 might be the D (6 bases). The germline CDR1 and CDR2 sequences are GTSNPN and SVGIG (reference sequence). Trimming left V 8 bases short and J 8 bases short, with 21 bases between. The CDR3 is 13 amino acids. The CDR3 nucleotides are TGTGCCCAAACATCAGGGGTTGGGGGAGGCTACACCTTC. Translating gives CAQTSGVGGGYTF.

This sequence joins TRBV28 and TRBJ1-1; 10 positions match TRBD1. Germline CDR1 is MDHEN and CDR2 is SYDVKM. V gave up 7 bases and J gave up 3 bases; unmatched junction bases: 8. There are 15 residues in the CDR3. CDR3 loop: CASTQFGTGDTEAFF. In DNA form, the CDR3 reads TGTGCCAGCACTCAATTTGGGACAGGGGACACTGAAGCTTTCTTT.

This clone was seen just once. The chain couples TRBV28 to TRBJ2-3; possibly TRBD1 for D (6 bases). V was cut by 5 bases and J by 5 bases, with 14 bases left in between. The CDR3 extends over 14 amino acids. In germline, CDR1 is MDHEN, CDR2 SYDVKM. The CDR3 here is CASSLYRVGDTQYF. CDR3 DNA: TGTGCCAGCAGTCTCTACAGGGTTGGAGATACGCAGTATTTT.

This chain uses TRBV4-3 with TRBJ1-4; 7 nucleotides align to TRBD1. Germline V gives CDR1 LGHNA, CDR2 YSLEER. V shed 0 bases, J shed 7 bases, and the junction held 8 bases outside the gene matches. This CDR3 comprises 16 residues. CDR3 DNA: TGCGCCAGCAGCCAAGATGGTGCAGGGGGTCGTGAAAAACTGTTTTTT. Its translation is CASSQDGAGGREKLFF.

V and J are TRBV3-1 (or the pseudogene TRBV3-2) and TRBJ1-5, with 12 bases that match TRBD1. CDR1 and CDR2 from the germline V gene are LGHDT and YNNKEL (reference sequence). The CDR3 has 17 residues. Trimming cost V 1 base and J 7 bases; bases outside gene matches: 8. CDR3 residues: CASSQGRDRGLGQPQHF. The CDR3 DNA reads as TGTGCCAGCAGCCAAGGCCGGGACAGGGGGCTAGGACAGCCCCAGCATTTT.

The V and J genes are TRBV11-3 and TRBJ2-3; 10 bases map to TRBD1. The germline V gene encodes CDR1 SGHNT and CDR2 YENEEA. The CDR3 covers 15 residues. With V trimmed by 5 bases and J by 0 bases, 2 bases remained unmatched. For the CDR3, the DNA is TGTGCCAGCAGCGCGGGACAGGGGAGCACAGATACGCAGTATTTT. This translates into CASSAGQGSTDTQYF.

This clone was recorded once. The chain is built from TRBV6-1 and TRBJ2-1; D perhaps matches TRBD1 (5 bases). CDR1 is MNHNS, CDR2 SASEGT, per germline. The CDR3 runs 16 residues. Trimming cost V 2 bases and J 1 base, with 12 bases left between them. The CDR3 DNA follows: TGTGCCAGCAGTGAATTTCAGGGTGGGTCCTACAATGAGCAGTTCTTC. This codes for CASSEFQGGSYNEQFF.

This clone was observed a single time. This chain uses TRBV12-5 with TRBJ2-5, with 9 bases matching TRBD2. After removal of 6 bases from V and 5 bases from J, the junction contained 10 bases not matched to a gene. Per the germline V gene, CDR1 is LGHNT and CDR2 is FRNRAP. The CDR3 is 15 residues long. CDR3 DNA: TGTGCTAGTGGCTCTGGACTAGCGAATGGGGAGACCCAGTACTTC. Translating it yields CASGSGLANGETQYF.

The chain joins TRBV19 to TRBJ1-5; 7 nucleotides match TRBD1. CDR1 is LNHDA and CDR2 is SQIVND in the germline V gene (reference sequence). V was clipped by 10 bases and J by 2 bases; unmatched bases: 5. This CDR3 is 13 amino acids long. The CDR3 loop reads CATNDRGNQPQHF. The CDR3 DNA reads TGTGCCACCAACGACAGGGGCAATCAGCCCCAGCATTTT.

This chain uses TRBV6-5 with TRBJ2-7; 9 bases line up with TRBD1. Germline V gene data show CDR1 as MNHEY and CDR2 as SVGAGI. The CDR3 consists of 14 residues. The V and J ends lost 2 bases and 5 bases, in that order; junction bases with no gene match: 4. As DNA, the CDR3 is TGTGCCAGCAGTTACGGGACAGGGAGGAACGAGCAGTACTTC. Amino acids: CASSYGTGRNEQYF.

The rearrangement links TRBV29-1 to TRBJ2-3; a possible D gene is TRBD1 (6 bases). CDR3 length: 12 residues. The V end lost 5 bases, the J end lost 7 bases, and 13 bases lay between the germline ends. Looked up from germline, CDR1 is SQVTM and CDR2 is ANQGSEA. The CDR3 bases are TGCAGCGTTAGGACAGCGGAGAATACGCAGTATTTT. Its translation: CSVRTAENTQYF.